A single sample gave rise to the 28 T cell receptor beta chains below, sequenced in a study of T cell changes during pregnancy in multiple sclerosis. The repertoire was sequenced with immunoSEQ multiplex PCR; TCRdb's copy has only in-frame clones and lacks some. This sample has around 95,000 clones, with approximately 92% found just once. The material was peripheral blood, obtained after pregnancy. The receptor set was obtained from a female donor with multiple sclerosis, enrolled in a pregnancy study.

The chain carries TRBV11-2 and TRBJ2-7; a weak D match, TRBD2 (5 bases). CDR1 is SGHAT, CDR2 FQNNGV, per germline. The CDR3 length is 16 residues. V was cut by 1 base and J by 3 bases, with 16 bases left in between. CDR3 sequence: CASSLARGLVGYEQYF. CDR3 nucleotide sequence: TGTGCCAGCAGCTTAGCCCGAGGGCTAGTGGGCTACGAGCAGTACTTC.

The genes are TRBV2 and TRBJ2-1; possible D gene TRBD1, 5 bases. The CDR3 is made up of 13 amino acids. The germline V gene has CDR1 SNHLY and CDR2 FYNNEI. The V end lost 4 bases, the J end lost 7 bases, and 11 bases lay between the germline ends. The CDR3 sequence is CASSGQGGNEQFF. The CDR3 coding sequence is TGTGCCAGCAGTGGCCAGGGCGGAAATGAGCAGTTCTTC.

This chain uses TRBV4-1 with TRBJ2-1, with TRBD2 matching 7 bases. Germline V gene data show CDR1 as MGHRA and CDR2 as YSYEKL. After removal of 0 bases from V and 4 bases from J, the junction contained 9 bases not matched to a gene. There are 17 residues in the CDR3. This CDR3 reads CASSQDRGGGRYNEQFF. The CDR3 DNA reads TGCGCCAGCAGCCAAGATAGGGGCGGGGGACGGTACAATGAGCAGTTCTTC.

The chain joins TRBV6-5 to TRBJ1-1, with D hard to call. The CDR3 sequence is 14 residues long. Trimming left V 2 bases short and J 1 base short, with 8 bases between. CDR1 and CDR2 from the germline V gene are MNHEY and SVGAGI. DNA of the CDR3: TGTGCCAGCAGTTACCGGGGTAAGAACACTGAAGCTTTCTTT. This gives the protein CASSYRGKNTEAFF.

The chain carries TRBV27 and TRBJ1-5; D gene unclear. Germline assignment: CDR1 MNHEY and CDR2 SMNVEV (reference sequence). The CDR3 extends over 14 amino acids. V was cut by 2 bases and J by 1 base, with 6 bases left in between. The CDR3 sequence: CASSLVRSNQPQHF. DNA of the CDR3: TGTGCCAGCAGTTTAGTACGGAGCAATCAGCCCCAGCATTTT.

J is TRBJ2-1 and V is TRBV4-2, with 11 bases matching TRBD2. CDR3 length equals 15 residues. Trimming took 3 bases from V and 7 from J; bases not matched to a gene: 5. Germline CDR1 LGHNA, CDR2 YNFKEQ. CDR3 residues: CASSQGASGRNEQFF. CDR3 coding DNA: TGTGCCAGCAGCCAGGGGGCTAGCGGGAGGAATGAGCAGTTCTTC.

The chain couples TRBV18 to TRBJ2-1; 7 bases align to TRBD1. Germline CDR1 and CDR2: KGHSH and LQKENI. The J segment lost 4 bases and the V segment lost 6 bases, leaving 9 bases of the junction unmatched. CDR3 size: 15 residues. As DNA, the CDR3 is TGTGCCAGCTCGAAGGGGGCCTGGACGTACAATGAGCAGTTCTTC. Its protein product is CASSKGAWTYNEQFF.

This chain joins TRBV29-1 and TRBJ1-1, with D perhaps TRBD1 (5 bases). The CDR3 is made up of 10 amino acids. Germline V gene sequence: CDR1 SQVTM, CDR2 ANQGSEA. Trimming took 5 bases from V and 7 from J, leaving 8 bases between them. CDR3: CSVNGGEAFF. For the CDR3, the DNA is TGCAGCGTTAACGGGGGTGAAGCTTTCTTT.

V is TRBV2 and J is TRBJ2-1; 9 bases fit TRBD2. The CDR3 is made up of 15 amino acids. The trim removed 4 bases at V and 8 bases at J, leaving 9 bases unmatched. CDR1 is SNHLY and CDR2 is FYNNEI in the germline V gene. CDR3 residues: CASSALAGMGYEQFF. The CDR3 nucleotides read TGTGCCAGCAGTGCTCTAGCGGGAATGGGGTATGAGCAGTTCTTC.

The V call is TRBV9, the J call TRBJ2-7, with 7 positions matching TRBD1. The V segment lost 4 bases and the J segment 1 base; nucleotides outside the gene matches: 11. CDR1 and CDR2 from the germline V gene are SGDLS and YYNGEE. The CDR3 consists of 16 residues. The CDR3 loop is CASSPQAGTVSYEQYF. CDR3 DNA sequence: TGTGCCAGCAGCCCACAGGCCGGGACAGTATCCTACGAGCAGTACTTC.

The CDR3 sequence is CSAWTRNNEQYF. DNA of the CDR3: TGCAGCGCCTGGACTAGGAATAACGAGCAGTACTTC. The V call is TRBV29-1, the J call TRBJ2-7, with TRBD2 matching over 7 bases. CDR3 length equals 12 residues. Germline CDR1 reads SQVTM; CDR2 reads ANQGSEA. Trimming cost V 7 bases and J 5 bases; bases outside gene matches: 8.

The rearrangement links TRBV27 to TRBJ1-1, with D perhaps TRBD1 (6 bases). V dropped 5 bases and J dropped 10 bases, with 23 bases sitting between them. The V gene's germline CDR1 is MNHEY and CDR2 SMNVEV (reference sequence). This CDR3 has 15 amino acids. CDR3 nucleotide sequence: TGTGCCAGCAGTACGTTGGACAGTGCGGTGCCGGGAGCTTTCTTT. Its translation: CASSTLDSAVPGAFF.

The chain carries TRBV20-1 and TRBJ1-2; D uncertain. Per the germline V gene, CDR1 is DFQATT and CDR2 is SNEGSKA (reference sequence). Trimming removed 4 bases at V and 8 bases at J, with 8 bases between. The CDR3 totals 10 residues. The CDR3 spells CSANAGGYTF. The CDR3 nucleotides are TGCAGTGCTAATGCCGGGGGCTACACCTTC.

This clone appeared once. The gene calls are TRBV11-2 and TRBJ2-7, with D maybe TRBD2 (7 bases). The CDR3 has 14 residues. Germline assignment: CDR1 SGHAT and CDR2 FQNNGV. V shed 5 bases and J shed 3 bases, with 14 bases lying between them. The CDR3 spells CASSTPGGHYEQYF. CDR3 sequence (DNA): TGTGCCAGCAGCACCCCGGGGGGACACTACGAGCAGTACTTC.

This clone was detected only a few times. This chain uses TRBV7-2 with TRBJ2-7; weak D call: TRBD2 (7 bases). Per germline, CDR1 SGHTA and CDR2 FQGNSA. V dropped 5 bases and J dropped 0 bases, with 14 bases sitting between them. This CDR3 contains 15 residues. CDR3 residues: CASSRGAESSYEQYF. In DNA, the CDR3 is TGTGCCAGCAGCCGGGGGGCCGAATCCTCCTACGAGCAGTACTTC. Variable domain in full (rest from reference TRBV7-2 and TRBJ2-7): GAGVSQSPSNKVTEKGKDVELRCDPISGHTALYWYRQSLGQGLEFLIYFQGNSAPDKSGLPSDRFSAERTGGSVSTLTIQRTQQEDSAVYLCASSRGAESSYEQYFGPGTRLTVT.

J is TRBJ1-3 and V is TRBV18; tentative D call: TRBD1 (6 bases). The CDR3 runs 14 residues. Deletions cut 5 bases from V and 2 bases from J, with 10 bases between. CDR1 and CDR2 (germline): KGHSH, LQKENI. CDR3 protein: CASSTGYPGNTIYF. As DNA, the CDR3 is TGTGCCAGCTCAACAGGGTATCCTGGAAACACCATATATTTT.

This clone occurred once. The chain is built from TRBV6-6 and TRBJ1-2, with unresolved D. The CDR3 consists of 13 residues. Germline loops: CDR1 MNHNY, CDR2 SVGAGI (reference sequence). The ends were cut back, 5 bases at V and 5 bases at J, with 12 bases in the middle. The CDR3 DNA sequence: TGTGCCAGCAGTCGTGAAGGGAGGTATGGCTACACCTTC. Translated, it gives CASSREGRYGYTF.

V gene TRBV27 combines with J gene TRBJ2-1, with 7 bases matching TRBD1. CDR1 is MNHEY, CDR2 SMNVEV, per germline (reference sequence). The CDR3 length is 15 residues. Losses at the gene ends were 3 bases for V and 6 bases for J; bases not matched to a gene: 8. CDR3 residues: CASSLEDRVANEQFF. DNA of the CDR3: TGTGCCAGCAGTTTGGAAGACAGGGTTGCCAATGAGCAGTTCTTC.

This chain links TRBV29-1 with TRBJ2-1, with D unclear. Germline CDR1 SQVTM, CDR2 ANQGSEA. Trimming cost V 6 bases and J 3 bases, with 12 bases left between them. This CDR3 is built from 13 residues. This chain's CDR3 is CSVSRFSYNEQFF. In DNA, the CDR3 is TGCAGCGTATCTAGATTTAGCTACAATGAGCAGTTCTTC.

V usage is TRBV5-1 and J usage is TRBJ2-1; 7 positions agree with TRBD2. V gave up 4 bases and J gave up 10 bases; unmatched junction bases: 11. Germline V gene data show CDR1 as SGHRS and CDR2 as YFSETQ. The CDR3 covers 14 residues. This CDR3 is CASSQSWEGGEQFF. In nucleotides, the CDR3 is TGCGCCAGCAGCCAGTCTTGGGAGGGAGGGGAGCAGTTCTTC. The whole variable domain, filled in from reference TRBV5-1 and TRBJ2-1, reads KAGVTQTPRYLIKTRGQQVTLSCSPISGHRSVSWYQQTPGQGLQFLFEYFSETQRNKGNFPGRFSGRQFSNSRSEMNVSTLELGDSALYLCASSQSWEGGEQFFGPGTRLTVL.

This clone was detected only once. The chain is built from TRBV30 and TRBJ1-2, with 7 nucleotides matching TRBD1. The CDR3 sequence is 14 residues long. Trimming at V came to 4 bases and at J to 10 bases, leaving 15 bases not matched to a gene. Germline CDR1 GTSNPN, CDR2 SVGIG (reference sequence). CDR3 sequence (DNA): TGTGCCTGGATCCTGCAGGGGGGAGACATGGACTACACCTTC. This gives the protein CAWILQGGDMDYTF.

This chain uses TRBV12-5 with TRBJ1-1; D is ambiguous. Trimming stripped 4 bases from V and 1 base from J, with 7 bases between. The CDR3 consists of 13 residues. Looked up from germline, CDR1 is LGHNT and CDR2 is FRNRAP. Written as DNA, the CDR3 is TGTGCTAGTGGTTCCACAACGAACACTGAAGCTTTCTTT. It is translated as CASGSTTNTEAFF.

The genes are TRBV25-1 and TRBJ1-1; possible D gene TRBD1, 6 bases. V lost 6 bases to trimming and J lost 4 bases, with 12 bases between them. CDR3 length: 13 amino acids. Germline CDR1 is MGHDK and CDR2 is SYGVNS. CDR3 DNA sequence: TGTGCCAGCAGCGTCAGGGGCGGCACTGAAGCTTTCTTT. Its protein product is CASSVRGGTEAFF.

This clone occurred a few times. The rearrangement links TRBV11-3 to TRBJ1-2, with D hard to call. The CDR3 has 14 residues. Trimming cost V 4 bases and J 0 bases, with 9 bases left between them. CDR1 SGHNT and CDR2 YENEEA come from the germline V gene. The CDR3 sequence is CASSSETTNYGYTF. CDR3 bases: TGTGCCAGCAGCTCGGAGACTACTAACTATGGCTACACCTTC.

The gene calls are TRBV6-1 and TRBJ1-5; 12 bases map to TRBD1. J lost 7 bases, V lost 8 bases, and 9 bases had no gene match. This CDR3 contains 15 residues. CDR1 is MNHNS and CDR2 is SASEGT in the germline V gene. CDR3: CASRPGTGGGQPQHF. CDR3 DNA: TGTGCCAGCCGTCCCGGGACAGGGGGCGGGCAGCCCCAGCATTTT.

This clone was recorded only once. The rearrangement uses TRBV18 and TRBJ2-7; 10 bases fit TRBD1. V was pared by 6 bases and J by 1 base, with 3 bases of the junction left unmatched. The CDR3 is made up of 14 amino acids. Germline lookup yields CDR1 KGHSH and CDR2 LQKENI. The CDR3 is CASSGTGDSYEQYF. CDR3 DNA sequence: TGTGCCAGCTCGGGGACAGGGGATTCCTACGAGCAGTACTTC.

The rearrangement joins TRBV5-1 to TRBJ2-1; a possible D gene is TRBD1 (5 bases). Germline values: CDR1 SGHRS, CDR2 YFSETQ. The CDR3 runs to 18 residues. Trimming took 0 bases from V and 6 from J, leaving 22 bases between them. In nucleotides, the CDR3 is TGCGCCAGCAGCTTGGAAGTGTTAGGGGCCCCACCTTTCAATGAGCAGTTCTTC. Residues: CASSLEVLGAPPFNEQFF.

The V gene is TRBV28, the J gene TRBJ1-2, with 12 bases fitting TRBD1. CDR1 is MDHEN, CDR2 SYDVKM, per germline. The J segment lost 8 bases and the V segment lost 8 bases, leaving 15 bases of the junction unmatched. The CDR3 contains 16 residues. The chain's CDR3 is CASDTGTGGLPEGYTF. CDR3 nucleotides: TGTGCCAGCGATACCGGGACAGGGGGCCTACCGGAAGGCTACACCTTC.